The text below deals with one T cell receptor (beta chain). The data were obtained in a study of shared T cell receptors in the human thymus. The method was immunoSEQ multiplex PCR; TCRdb's version includes in-frame clones alone and lacks a portion of them. The sample carries about 660,000 clones, over 75% recorded once. In addition, the sample was reused for a study of human thymus T cells. This second study notes: Donors were healthy Finnish infants having corrective surgery for congenital heart defects. Resections from corrective heart surgery provided thymus tissue. Thymic and blood repertoires appeared to carry a bias in their V and J gene usage.

This TCR was sampled from a boy under two years old with a congenital heart defect. The sample comprised thymocytes.

CDR3 amino acids: CASTLQGMRAGETQYF. CDR3 nucleotides: TGTGCCAGCACTTTGCAGGGGATGAGGGCCGGGGAGACCCAGTACTTC. The chain joins TRBV28 to TRBJ2-5; D perhaps matches TRBD1 (6 bases). The CDR3 runs 16 residues. V lost 7 bases and J lost 5, with 23 bases in between. Germline V gene data show CDR1 as MDHEN and CDR2 as SYDVKM.